A single sample gave rise to the 18 T cell receptor beta chains below, sequenced in a study of shared clonotypes between healthy human individuals. Method: immunoSEQ multiplex PCR; TCRdb's copy keeps in-frame clones and lacks some. Of roughly 500,000 clones listed, roughly 95% are singletons. Sequenced material: naive CD4+ T cells sorted from blood. Subset meaning: CD45RA+ positively selected. These receptors were collected from a woman aged 25 to 39 in good health.

V usage is TRBV28 and J usage is TRBJ1-5, with D tentatively TRBD1 (5 bases). The CDR3 consists of 14 residues. Germline values: CDR1 MDHEN, CDR2 SYDVKM. V gave up 6 bases and J gave up 3 bases, with 12 bases separating them. The DNA for the CDR3 is TGTGCCAGCAGGGCTACAGGATTCAATCAGCCCCAGCATTTT. It codes for CASRATGFNQPQHF.

The rearrangement joins TRBV2 to TRBJ2-1; 11 bases align to TRBD2. Looked up from germline, CDR1 is SNHLY and CDR2 is FYNNEI. V dropped 6 bases and J dropped 7; count of bases not matched to a gene: 8. This CDR3 comprises 15 residues. The CDR3 coding sequence is TGTGCCAGCAGGGGAACTAGCGGGAGATCAAATGAGCAGTTCTTC. Protein sequence: CASRGTSGRSNEQFF.

The rearrangement uses TRBV28 and TRBJ1-2; D unresolved. The CDR3 runs 14 residues. V lost 3 bases and J lost 2, with 10 bases in between. CDR1 and CDR2 from the germline V gene are MDHEN and SYDVKM. The CDR3 is CASSLDGLNYGYTF. Written as DNA, the CDR3 is TGTGCCAGCAGTTTGGACGGCCTCAACTATGGCTACACCTTC.

This clone was observed a single time. CDR3 sequence reads: CASSVAGRPTYNEQFF. The CDR3 nucleotides are TGTGCCAGCAGCGTAGCCGGGAGGCCAACCTACAATGAGCAGTTCTTC. This chain connects TRBV9 to TRBJ2-1, with 7 positions matching TRBD2. V lost 0 bases to trimming and J lost 2 bases; unmatched junction nucleotides: 5. The CDR3 loop spans 16 amino acids. CDR1 is SGDLS and CDR2 is YYNGEE in the germline V gene.

This CDR3 is CASRQGTYGYTF. The CDR3 DNA follows: TGTGCCAGTAGACAGGGAACCTATGGCTACACCTTC. V is TRBV27 and J is TRBJ1-2; TRBD1 aligns across 7 bases. V shed 9 bases and J 4 bases; nucleotides not matched to a gene: 5. This CDR3 comprises 12 residues. Germline V gives CDR1 MNHEY, CDR2 SMNVEV (reference sequence).

This clone was seen a single time. DNA for the CDR3: TGTGCCAGCAGCTTGAGGAGGTCGGGACGCTCCTACAATGAGCAGTTCTTC. Residues: CASSLRRSGRSYNEQFF. The chain has TRBV5-6 and TRBJ2-1; the D gene could be TRBD1 or TRBD2 (5 bases each). V was cut by 1 base and J by 0 bases, with 14 bases left in between. Germline lookup yields CDR1 SGHDT and CDR2 YYEEEE. The CDR3 length is 17 residues.

The chain is built from TRBV28 and TRBJ1-5, with D perhaps matching TRBD1 (5 bases). Trimming removed 3 bases from V and 0 bases from J, with 15 bases in between. CDR1 and CDR2 from the germline V gene are MDHEN and SYDVKM. This CDR3 contains 17 residues. The CDR3 nucleotides read TGTGCCAGCAGTTTTTTCCGACAGTCCTATAGCAATCAGCCCCAGCATTTT. It specifies CASSFFRQSYSNQPQHF.

The chain uses TRBV7-8 and TRBJ1-1; a possible D gene is TRBD1 (6 bases). Per germline, CDR1 SGHVS and CDR2 FQNEAQ. The CDR3 loop spans 15 amino acids. Trimming stripped 2 bases from V and 9 bases from J, with 19 bases between. The CDR3 spells CASSLWDTSGSKAFF. Written as DNA, the CDR3 is TGTGCCAGCAGCTTATGGGACACGTCCGGAAGTAAAGCTTTCTTT.

This chain links TRBV7-6 with TRBJ2-1; D is possibly TRBD2 (6 bases). Between the trimmed V and J ends, which lost 2 bases and 6 bases, there was a span of 23 bases. The CDR3 spans 18 residues. Germline assignment: CDR1 SGHVS and CDR2 FNYEAQ. CDR3: CASSLNGAGPPVGNEQFF. The CDR3 coding sequence is TGTGCCAGCAGCTTAAACGGCGCGGGACCCCCAGTGGGCAATGAGCAGTTCTTC.

The genes are TRBV29-1 and TRBJ1-4, with 9 bases fitting TRBD1. The CDR3 runs 15 residues. Germline CDR1 reads SQVTM; CDR2 reads ANQGSEA. Losses at the gene ends were 7 bases for V and 2 bases for J; bases not matched to a gene: 8. CDR3 region: CSATGGEGTNEKLFF. As DNA, the CDR3 is TGCAGCGCTACAGGGGGCGAGGGGACTAATGAAAAACTGTTTTTT.

For this clone: Additional DNA sequences in this sample encode the identical CDR3. The J gene is TRBJ2-3, the V gene TRBV9; D unresolved. Germline CDR1 is SGDLS and CDR2 is YYNGEE. V lost 0 bases to trimming and J lost 0 bases, with 5 bases between them. This CDR3 contains 14 residues. The CDR3 loop reads CASSVVGSTDTQYF. DNA of the CDR3: TGTGCCAGCAGCGTAGTTGGGAGCACAGATACGCAGTATTTT.

J is TRBJ2-1 and V is TRBV5-1; unclear D gene. The CDR3 extends over 12 amino acids. V gave up 2 bases and J gave up 9 bases, with 9 bases separating them. Germline CDR1 reads SGHRS; CDR2 reads YFSETQ. The CDR3 DNA reads TGCGCCAGCAGCTTCGACCCCGCTGAGCAGTTCTTC. This encodes CASSFDPAEQFF.

The chain employs TRBV27 and TRBJ2-5, with TRBD1 as a possible D gene (6 bases). The CDR3 runs 15 residues. Per germline, CDR1 MNHEY and CDR2 SMNVEV (reference sequence). Trimming took off 5 bases at V and 7 bases at J, with 20 bases between the two ends. In DNA, the CDR3 is TGTGCCAGCAGTGTAACCGGACAGTCTTATCGGACCCAGTACTTC. Translation gives CASSVTGQSYRTQYF.

The chain combines TRBV5-6 with TRBJ1-4, with 7 bases identical to TRBD1. The CDR3 is 16 amino acids. Trimming took 2 bases from V and 5 from J; bases not matched to a gene: 9. Looked up from germline, CDR1 is SGHDT and CDR2 is YYEEEE. The CDR3 nucleotides are TGTGCCAGCAGCTTTCGACAGACAGGGTACAATGAAAAACTGTTTTTT. It translates to CASSFRQTGYNEKLFF. Full variable domain (missing parts from reference TRBV5-6 and TRBJ1-4): DAGVTQSPTHLIKTRGQQVTLRCSPKSGHDTVSWYQQALGQGPQFIFQYYEEEERQRGNFPDRFSGHQFPNYSSELNVNALLLGDSALYLCASSFRQTGYNEKLFFGSGTQLSVL.

The chain carries TRBV5-1 and TRBJ2-3; the D is unclear. V was clipped by 3 bases and J by 2 bases, with 13 bases between them. This CDR3 contains 15 residues. Germline lookup yields CDR1 SGHRS and CDR2 YFSETQ. This chain's CDR3 is CASSSLWVPTDTQYF. The CDR3, as DNA: TGCGCCAGCAGCTCCCTTTGGGTCCCCACAGATACGCAGTATTTT.

The rearrangement links TRBV28 to TRBJ2-7; 7 bases line up with TRBD2. CDR1 is MDHEN and CDR2 is SYDVKM in the germline V gene. V dropped 10 bases and J dropped 6; count of bases not matched to a gene: 12. CDR3 size: 13 residues. The CDR3 sequence is CATGEGGPIEQYF. The DNA of the CDR3 is TGTGCCACGGGGGAGGGCGGACCTATCGAGCAGTACTTC.

The chain couples TRBV5-5 to TRBJ2-1; 14 positions match TRBD2. V gave up 0 bases and J gave up 4 bases; unmatched junction bases: 9. Germline V gene data show CDR1 as SGHKS and CDR2 as YYEKEE (reference sequence). The CDR3 totals 19 residues. This CDR3 is CASSLGPRLAGGIYNEQFF. CDR3 in DNA: TGTGCCAGCAGCTTGGGCCCTCGACTAGCGGGAGGGATATACAATGAGCAGTTCTTC.

V is TRBV28 and J is TRBJ2-7; 11 bases are shared with TRBD2. CDR3 length: 16 amino acids. The ends lost 11 bases at V and 3 bases at J; junction bases unmatched: 15. Looked up from germline, CDR1 is MDHEN and CDR2 is SYDVKM. CDR3: CAHGGGGLAGSYEQYF. The CDR3 nucleotides read TGTGCCCATGGGGGGGGAGGACTAGCGGGTAGCTACGAGCAGTACTTC.